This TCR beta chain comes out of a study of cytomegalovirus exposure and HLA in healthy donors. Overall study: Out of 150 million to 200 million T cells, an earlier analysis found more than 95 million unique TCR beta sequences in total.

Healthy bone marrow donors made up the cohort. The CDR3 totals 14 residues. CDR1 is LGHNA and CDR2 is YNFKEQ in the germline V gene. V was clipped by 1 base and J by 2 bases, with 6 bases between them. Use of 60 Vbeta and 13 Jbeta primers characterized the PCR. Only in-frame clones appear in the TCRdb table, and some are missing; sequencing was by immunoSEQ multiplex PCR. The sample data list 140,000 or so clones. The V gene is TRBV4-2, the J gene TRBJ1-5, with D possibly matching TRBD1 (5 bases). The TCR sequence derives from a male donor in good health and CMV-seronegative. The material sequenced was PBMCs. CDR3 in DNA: TGTGCCAGCAGCCAAGCGGGGGGCAATCAGCCCCAGCATTTT. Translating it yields CASSQAGGNQPQHF.